The entry that follows covers one T cell receptor (beta chain) sequence. As yet, its antigen is unknown. This specimen belongs to a study of PD-L1 blockade in urothelial cancer. For the study at large: The researchers analyzed blood 3 weeks (second dose) and 6 weeks after treatment start. Blood yielded a median of around 150,000 T cells per sample. Study conclusions and caveats: Larger 3-week expansion of tumor-associated blood clones was seen in durable-benefit patients.

Sample time point: peripheral blood 6 weeks after treatment start. What went into each PCR as a spike was synthetic TCR analog templates. Sequencing used immunoSEQ multiplex PCR; TCRdb keeps in-frame clones, though not all of them. The data contain about 50,000 clones, approximately 86% of them singletons. This CDR3 is 14 amino acids long. Deletions cut 3 bases from V and 1 base from J, with 7 bases between. Germline CDR1 reads SGHAT; CDR2 reads FQNNGV. V and J are TRBV11-2 and TRBJ1-3; D not resolved. Sequences were derived from PBMCs, sampled around atezolizumab (anti-PD-L1) treatment. This clonotype was obtained from a man in his forties or fifties with urothelial cancer. The DNA for the CDR3 is TGTGCCAGCAGCTTGAGGCAGTCTGGAAACACCATATATTTT. Its translation is CASSLRQSGNTIYF.